This is a list of T cell receptor beta chains from one sample in a study of CD8 T cells in Susac syndrome. MiXCR, applied by TCRdb to the immunoSEQ multiplex PCR reads, yields one record per CDR3 protein. There are about 200,000 distinct CDR3 sequences in the sample; about 95% occur only once, and just under 0.095% lies in the top ten. Sequencing was carried out using CD4+ T cells from PBMCs. These receptors came from a human donor with multiple sclerosis. CDR3s include the opening cysteine and the closing phenylalanine or tryptophan. The order of the fields is V gene, J gene, D gene, clone size, CDR3 protein, CDR3 DNA. The D gene is left open where the match is weak. Not all rows give a size; the values are once, few, many and, for expanded clones, a class.

TRBV20-1,TRBJ1-5,.,.,CSASQGREPQHF,TGCAGTGCTAGCCAGGGTAGGGAGCCCCAGCATTTT
TRBV15,TRBJ2-5,TRBD1,.,CATSGQAQETQYF,TGTGCCACCAGCGGACAGGCCCAAGAGACCCAGTACTTC
TRBV5-4,TRBJ2-3,TRBD2,.,CASHLPTSGRGTDTQYF,TGTGCCAGCCACTTGCCGACTAGCGGGAGAGGGACAGATACGCAGTATTTT
TRBV30,TRBJ1-1,.,.,CAWTPRSRAEAFF,TGTGCCTGGACCCCACGGTCCAGGGCGGAAGCTTTCTTT
TRBV9,TRBJ2-1,TRBD2,.,CASSYRAAGGYNEQFF,TGTGCCAGCAGCTACCGAGCCGCGGGGGGGTACAATGAGCAGTTCTTC
TRBV2,TRBJ1-1,.,.,CASVEEWRTEAFF,TGTGCCAGCGTTGAGGAGTGGCGGACTGAAGCTTTCTTT
TRBV20-1,TRBJ2-1,TRBD2,once,CSASPASGANEQFF,TGCAGTGCTAGTCCGGCTAGCGGTGCGAATGAGCAGTTCTTC
TRBV24-1,TRBJ2-1,.,.,CATSDLRAGGNEQFF,TGTGCCACCAGTGATTTGCGAGCAGGGGGGAATGAGCAGTTCTTC
TRBV9,TRBJ2-1,.,.,CASSVARGASSYNEQFF,TGTGCCAGCAGCGTAGCTAGGGGGGCGAGCTCCTACAATGAGCAGTTCTTC
TRBV6-5,TRBJ1-6,.,.,CASSYRGHSNSPLHF,TGTGCCAGCAGTTACAGGGGTCACAGTAATTCACCCCTCCACTTT
TRBV3-1,TRBJ2-3,.,.,CASSQVRTYTQYF,TGTGCCAGCAGCCAAGTGAGGACATATACGCAGTATTTT
TRBV20-1,TRBJ2-1,TRBD2,.,CSARDSGRANEQFF,TGCAGTGCTAGAGATAGCGGGAGGGCCAATGAGCAGTTCTTC
TRBV18,TRBJ1-2,.,.,CASSPGAATIYGYTF,TGTGCCAGCTCACCGGGGGCGGCTACCATCTATGGCTACACCTTC
TRBV9,TRBJ2-6,.,.,CASSPYGPSGANVLTF,TGTGCCAGCAGCCCCTATGGACCCTCTGGGGCCAACGTCCTGACTTTC
TRBV5-1,TRBJ2-2,.,once,CASSLEAPGSGELFF,TGCGCCAGCAGCTTGGAGGCACCGGGATCCGGGGAGCTGTTTTTT
TRBV25-1,TRBJ2-5,.,.,CASSDVTGLETQYF,TGTGCCAGCAGTGACGTCACAGGGTTAGAGACCCAGTACTTC
TRBV9,TRBJ2-3,.,.,CASSPRPGTDTQYF,TGTGCCAGCAGCCCTCGCCCGGGGACAGATACGCAGTATTTT
TRBV29-1,TRBJ2-7,.,.,CSGSLGLYYEQYF,TGCAGCGGATCGTTAGGCCTGTACTACGAGCAGTACTTC
TRBV9,TRBJ2-2,TRBD1,.,CASSPTYPGQAMGGELFF,TGTGCCAGCAGCCCTACCTATCCGGGACAGGCCATGGGAGGGGAGCTGTTTTTT
TRBV29-1,TRBJ2-5,.,.,CSVEGVTGETQYF,TGCAGCGTTGAAGGGGTAACGGGAGAGACCCAGTACTTC
TRBV24-1,TRBJ2-7,TRBD2,.,CATSDSGRAYEQYF,TGTGCCACCAGTGATAGCGGGAGAGCCTACGAGCAGTACTTC
TRBV15,TRBJ1-2,.,.,CATGGEYGYTF,TGTGCCACGGGAGGGGAATATGGCTACACCTTC
TRBV12-3/TRBV12-4,TRBJ2-5,.,.,CASSNRDGETQYF,TGTGCCAGCAGCAACAGGGACGGAGAGACCCAGTACTTC
TRBV3-1,TRBJ2-1,.,.,CASSQEGPLSDEQFF,TGTGCCAGCAGCCAAGAAGGACCCCTAAGCGATGAGCAGTTCTTC
TRBV12-3/TRBV12-4,TRBJ1-5,TRBD1,.,CASRVTGGEGDQPQHF,TGTGCCAGCAGGGTGACAGGGGGCGAGGGGGATCAGCCCCAGCATTTT
TRBV30,TRBJ1-2,.,.,CAWSALGPRRTF,TGTGCCTGGAGTGCCTTGGGACCTCGCCGCACCTTC
TRBV6-4,TRBJ1-1,.,.,CASSRDPNTEAFF,TGTGCCAGCAGTCGTGACCCGAACACTGAAGCTTTCTTT
TRBV12-3/TRBV12-4,TRBJ2-7,TRBD1,.,CASSSPDRNAYEQYF,TGTGCCAGCAGTTCCCCGGACAGGAACGCCTACGAGCAGTACTTC
TRBV29-1,TRBJ2-1,.,.,CSVYGLARGRSAVTKQNNEQFF,TGCAGCGTTTATGGTCTCGCGCGCGGAAGGTCGGCGGTGACGAAACAGAACAATGAGCAGTTCTTC
TRBV20-1,TRBJ1-1,.,.,CSARLGGPNTEAFF,TGCAGTGCTAGATTGGGGGGACCGAACACTGAAGCTTTCTTT
TRBV4-2,TRBJ2-3,TRBD2,.,CASSQGSGGTDTQYF,TGTGCCAGCAGCCAAGGGAGCGGGGGCACAGATACGCAGTATTTT
TRBV7-2,TRBJ2-1,.,.,CASSYGQTSYNEQFF,TGTGCCAGCAGCTACGGACAGACCTCCTACAATGAGCAGTTCTTC
TRBV7-9,TRBJ2-7,TRBD1,.,CASSHDRGDSEQYF,TGTGCCAGCAGTCACGACAGGGGGGACTCCGAGCAGTACTTC
TRBV24-1,TRBJ1-1,.,.,CATSDSSLNTEAFF,TGTGCCACCAGTGACAGTTCGTTGAACACTGAAGCTTTCTTT
TRBV20-1,TRBJ2-3,.,.,CSAERGSDYTQYF,TGCAGTGCTGAAAGGGGCTCGGACTATACGCAGTATTTT
TRBV9,TRBJ2-2,TRBD2,once,CASSPRGGNTGELFF,TGTGCCAGCAGCCCCCGCGGGGGGAACACCGGGGAGCTGTTTTTT
TRBV15,TRBJ2-1,.,.,CAVSSYNEQFF,TGTGCCGTCAGTTCCTACAATGAGCAGTTCTTC
TRBV9,TRBJ2-3,TRBD2,.,CASSELAGEGRTQYF,TGTGCCAGCAGCGAGTTGGCGGGAGAGGGTCGGACGCAGTATTTT
TRBV5-1,TRBJ2-7,.,.,CASSSPLVNEQYF,TGCGCCAGCAGCTCTCCCCTAGTGAACGAGCAGTACTTC